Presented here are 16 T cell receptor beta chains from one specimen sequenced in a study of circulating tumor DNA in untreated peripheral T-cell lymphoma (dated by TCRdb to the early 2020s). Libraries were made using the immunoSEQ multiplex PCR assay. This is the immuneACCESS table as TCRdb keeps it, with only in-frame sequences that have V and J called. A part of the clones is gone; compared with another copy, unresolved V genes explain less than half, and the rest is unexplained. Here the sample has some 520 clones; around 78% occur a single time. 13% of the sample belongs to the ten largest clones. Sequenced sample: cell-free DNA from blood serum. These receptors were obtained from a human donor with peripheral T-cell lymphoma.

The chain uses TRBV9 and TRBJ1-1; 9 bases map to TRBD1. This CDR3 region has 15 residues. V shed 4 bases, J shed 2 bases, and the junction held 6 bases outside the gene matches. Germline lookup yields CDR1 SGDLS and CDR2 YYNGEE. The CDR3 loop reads CASSKRTGANTEAFF. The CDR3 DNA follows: TGTGCCAGCAGCAAACGGACAGGGGCCAACACTGAAGCTTTCTTT.

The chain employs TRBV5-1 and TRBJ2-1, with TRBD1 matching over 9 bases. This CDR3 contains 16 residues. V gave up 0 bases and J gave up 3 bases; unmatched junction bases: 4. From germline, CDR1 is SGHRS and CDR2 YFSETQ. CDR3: CASSLDRGQVYNEQFF. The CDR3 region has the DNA TGCGCCAGCAGCTTGGACAGGGGGCAGGTCTACAATGAGCAGTTCTTC.

For the CDR3, the DNA is TGTGCCAGCAGCTTAGGGCCGGGACTAGCGAGTCTTATGGATACGCAGTATTTT. The encoded protein is CASSLGPGLASLMDTQYF. The genes are TRBV11-2 and TRBJ2-3, with 10 bases matching TRBD2. The CDR3 has 18 residues. CDR1 is SGHAT and CDR2 is FQNNGV in the germline V gene. The J segment lost 6 bases and the V segment lost 1 base, leaving 13 bases of the junction unmatched. Together with reference TRBV11-2 and TRBJ2-3, the CDR3 gives the full variable domain: EAGVAQSPRYKIIEKRQSVAFWCNPISGHATLYWYQQILGQGPKLLIQFQNNGVVDDSQLPKDRFSAERLKGVDSTLKIQPAKLEDSAVYLCASSLGPGLASLMDTQYFGPGTRLTVL.

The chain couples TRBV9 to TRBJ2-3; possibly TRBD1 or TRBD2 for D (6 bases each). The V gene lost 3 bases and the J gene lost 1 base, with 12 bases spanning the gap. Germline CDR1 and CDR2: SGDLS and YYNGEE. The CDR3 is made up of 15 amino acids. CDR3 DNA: TGTGCCAGCAGCGCGTGGGGGGCGGGCACAGATACGCAGTATTTT. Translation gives CASSAWGAGTDTQYF.

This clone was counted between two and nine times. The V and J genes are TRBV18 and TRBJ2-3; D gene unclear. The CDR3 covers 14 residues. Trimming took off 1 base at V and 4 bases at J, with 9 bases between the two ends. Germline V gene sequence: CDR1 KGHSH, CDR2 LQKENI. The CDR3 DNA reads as TGTGCCAGCTCACCACAGGACGGATCAGATACGCAGTATTTT. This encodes CASSPQDGSDTQYF.

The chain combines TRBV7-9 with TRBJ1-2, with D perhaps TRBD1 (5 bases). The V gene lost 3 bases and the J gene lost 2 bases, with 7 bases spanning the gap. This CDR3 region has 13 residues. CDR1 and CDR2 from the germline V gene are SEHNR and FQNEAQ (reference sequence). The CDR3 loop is CASSFDRNYGYTF. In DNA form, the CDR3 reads TGTGCCAGCAGCTTCGACAGAAACTATGGCTACACCTTC.

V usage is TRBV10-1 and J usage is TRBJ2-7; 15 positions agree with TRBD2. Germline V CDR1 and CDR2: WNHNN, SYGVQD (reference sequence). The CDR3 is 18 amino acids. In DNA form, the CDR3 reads TGCGCCAGCAGTATATCCACGGGACTAGCGGGGGGTTCCTACGAGCGGTACGTC. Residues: CASSISTGLAGGSYERYV.

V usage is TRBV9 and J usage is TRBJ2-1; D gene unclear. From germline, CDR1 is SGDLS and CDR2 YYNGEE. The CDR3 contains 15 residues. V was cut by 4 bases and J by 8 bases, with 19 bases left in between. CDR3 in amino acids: CASSPSIGRQDEQFF. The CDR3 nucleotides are TGTGCCAGCAGCCCCTCTATTGGCAGGCAAGATGAGCAGTTCTTC.

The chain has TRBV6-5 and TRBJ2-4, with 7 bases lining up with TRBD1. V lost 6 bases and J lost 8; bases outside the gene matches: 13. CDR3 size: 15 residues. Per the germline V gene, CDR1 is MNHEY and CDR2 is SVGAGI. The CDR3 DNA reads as TGTGCCAGCAGCGATACCGAGGGGGCATCGGACATTCAGTACTTC. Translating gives CASSDTEGASDIQYF.

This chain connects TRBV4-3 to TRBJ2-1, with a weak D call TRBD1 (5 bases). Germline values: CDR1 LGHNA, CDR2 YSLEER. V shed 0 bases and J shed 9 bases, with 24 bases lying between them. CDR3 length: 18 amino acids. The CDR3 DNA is TGCGCCAGCAGCCAAGATCTGATAGGGGTGTCCTCTCCGGGTGAGCAGTTCTTC. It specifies CASSQDLIGVSSPGEQFF.

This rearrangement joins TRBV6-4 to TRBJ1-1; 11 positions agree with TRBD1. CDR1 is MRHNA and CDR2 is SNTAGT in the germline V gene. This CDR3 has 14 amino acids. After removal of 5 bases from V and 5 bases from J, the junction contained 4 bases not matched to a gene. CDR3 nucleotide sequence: TGTGCCAGCAGTCCGGGACAGGGGGTAACTGAAGCTTTCTTT. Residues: CASSPGQGVTEAFF.

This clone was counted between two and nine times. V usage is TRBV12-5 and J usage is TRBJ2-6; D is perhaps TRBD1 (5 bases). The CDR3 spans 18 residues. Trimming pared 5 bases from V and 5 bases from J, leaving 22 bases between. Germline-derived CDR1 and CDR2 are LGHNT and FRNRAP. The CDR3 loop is CASGAQSAGQSRANVLTF. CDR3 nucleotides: TGTGCTAGTGGTGCGCAAAGTGCAGGACAAAGTCGGGCCAACGTCCTGACTTTC.

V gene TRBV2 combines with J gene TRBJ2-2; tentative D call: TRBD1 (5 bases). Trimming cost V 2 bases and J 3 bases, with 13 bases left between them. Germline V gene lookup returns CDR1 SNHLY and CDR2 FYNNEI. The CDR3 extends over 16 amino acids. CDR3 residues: CASSEMLPGHTGELFF. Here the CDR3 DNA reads TGTGCCAGCAGTGAAATGCTCCCAGGGCACACCGGGGAGCTGTTTTTT.

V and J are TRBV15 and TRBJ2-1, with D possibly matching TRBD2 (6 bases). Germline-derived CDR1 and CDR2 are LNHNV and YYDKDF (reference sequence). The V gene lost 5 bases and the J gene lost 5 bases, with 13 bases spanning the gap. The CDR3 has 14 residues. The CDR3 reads CATSLGRGDNEQFF. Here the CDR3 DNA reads TGTGCCACCAGCCTCGGGAGAGGGGACAATGAGCAGTTCTTC.

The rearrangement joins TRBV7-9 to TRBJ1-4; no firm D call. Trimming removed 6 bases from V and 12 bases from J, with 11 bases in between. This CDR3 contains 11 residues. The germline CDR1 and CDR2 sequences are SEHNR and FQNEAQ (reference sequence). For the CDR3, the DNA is TGTGCCAGCAGAACGGGGAATCAACTGTTTTTT. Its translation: CASRTGNQLFF. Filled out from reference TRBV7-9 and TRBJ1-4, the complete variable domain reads DTGVSQNPRHKITKRGQNVTFRCDPISEHNRLYWYRQTLGQGPEFLTYFQNEAQLEKSRLLSDRFSAERPKGSFSTLEIQRTEQGDSAMYLCASRTGNQLFFGSGTQLSVL.

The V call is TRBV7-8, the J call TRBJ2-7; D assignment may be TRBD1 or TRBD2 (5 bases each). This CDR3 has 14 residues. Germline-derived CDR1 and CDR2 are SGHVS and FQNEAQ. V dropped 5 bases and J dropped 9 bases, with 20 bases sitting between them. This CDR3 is CASSPGMGTSGQYV. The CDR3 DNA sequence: TGTGCCAGCAGCCCAGGGATGGGGACCTCGGGGCAGTACGTC.